The sequence of this T cell receptor beta chain was determined in a study of PD-1 blockade in classical Hodgkin lymphoma. The V and J ends lost 3 bases and 2 bases, in that order; junction bases with no gene match: 5. Looked up from germline, CDR1 is SGHTA and CDR2 is FQGTGA. The length of the CDR3 is 17 residues. Only in-frame clones appear in the TCRdb table, and some are missing; sequencing was by immunoSEQ multiplex PCR. The sample shows fewer than 55,000 clones, over 70% of them seen only once. Points on this clone: Its antigen is currently unknown.

Stated time point: cycle 4 day 1 (C4D1), after 5 to 7 weeks of nivolumab. With no exception, relapse followed autologous stem cell transplantation in all patients, and brentuximab vedotin exposure varied. When best responses were assessed, they were complete response, partial response or progressive disease. Findings and limits, study-wide: Reports described newly diagnosed patients as having lower baseline TCR diversity than healthy donors. Anyone who began nivolumab under 1 year after ASCT was excluded. Repertoires differed for reasons still undefined, possibly disease activity or prior therapy.

This chain links TRBV7-3 with TRBJ2-5; TRBD2 aligns across 14 bases. The sample in question was peripheral blood mononuclear cells (PBMCs), obtained before the fourth cycle of nivolumab. This sequence was found in a human donor with classical Hodgkin lymphoma. The CDR3, as DNA: TGTGCCAGCAGCTTCGGACTAGCGGGGGGCCATCAAGAGACCCAGTACTTC. Translated: CASSFGLAGGHQETQYF.